Presented here are 14 T cell receptor beta chains from one specimen sequenced in a study of T cell repertoires in cytomegalovirus infection. Antigens of these TCRs are unknown. TCRdb re-called the reads with MiXCR, one entry per CDR3 protein. The table lists about a million distinct CDR3 sequences, 30% to 40% of them singletons, with over 10% in the top ten. The material sequenced was cultured CD8+ T cells from PBMCs, taken from culture after CMV antigen stimulation. These receptors all stem from a human donor in good health (CMV status not recorded). Some clones in this sample may be carry-over from other donors' samples.

The rearrangement uses TRBV7-6 and TRBJ1-2; 11 nucleotides match TRBD1. The J segment lost 8 bases and the V segment lost 3 bases, leaving 11 bases of the junction unmatched. The germline CDR1 and CDR2 sequences are SGHVS and FNYEAQ. This CDR3 contains 16 residues. Here the CDR3 DNA reads TGTGCCAGCAGCTTGTCCAAACTTGGACAGGGGGCCGGCTACACCTTC. This gives the protein CASSLSKLGQGAGYTF. Complete variable domain (other parts from reference TRBV7-6 and TRBJ1-2): GAGVSQSPRYKVTKRGQDVALRCDPISGHVSLYWYRQALGQGPEFLTYFNYEAQQDKSGLPNDRFSAERPEGSISTLTIQRTEQRDSAMYRCASSLSKLGQGAGYTFGSGTRLTVV.

This chain connects TRBV7-2 to TRBJ2-3; 8 bases align to TRBD1. Per germline, CDR1 SGHTA and CDR2 FQGNSA. J was trimmed by 2 bases and V by 3 bases; bases with no gene match: 7. The CDR3 length is 16 residues. The CDR3 sequence is CASSFSGQGSTDTQYF. DNA of the CDR3: TGTGCCAGCAGCTTCTCCGGACAGGGATCCACAGATACGCAGTATTTT. Complete variable domain (other parts from reference TRBV7-2 and TRBJ2-3): GAGVSQSPSNKVTEKGKDVELRCDPISGHTALYWYRQSLGQGLEFLIYFQGNSAPDKSGLPSDRFSAERTGGSVSTLTIQRTQQEDSAVYLCASSFSGQGSTDTQYFGPGTRLTVL.

This clonotype was seen a few times. The chain joins TRBV6-6 to TRBJ1-5; the D gene is possibly TRBD1 (6 bases). The V end lost 6 bases, the J end lost 7 bases, and 7 bases lay between the germline ends. The CDR3 has 11 amino acids. Germline lookup yields CDR1 MNHNY and CDR2 SVGAGI (reference sequence). CDR3 protein: CASRGGQPQHF. Written as DNA, the CDR3 is TGTGCCAGCAGAGGGGGACAGCCCCAGCATTTT.

This clonotype was detected a few times. The V and J genes are TRBV5-1 and TRBJ1-1; weak D call: TRBD1 (6 bases). The germline V gene encodes CDR1 SGHRS and CDR2 YFSETQ. The CDR3 length is 13 residues. V was trimmed by 2 bases and J by 8 bases, leaving 13 bases between them. As DNA, the CDR3 is TGCGCCAGCAGCTTAGTGGGGGGCAGAGAAGCTTTCTTT. Amino acid sequence: CASSLVGGREAFF.

The rearrangement joins TRBV5-4 to TRBJ1-1, with D perhaps matching TRBD1 (6 bases). CDR3 length: 16 residues. V lost 5 bases and J lost 2, with 19 bases in between. The V gene's germline CDR1 is SGHNT and CDR2 YYREEE (reference sequence). The CDR3, as DNA: TGTGCCAGCAGTATAAACTTTAGGACAGACAACACTGAAGCTTTCTTT. This sequence encodes CASSINFRTDNTEAFF.

A word on this clonotype: Given a much more abundant clone one base away, this may be a read error. The genes are TRBV7-8 and TRBJ2-2; possible D gene TRBD2, 5 bases. Per the germline V gene, CDR1 is SGHVS and CDR2 is FQNEAQ. The CDR3 is 15 amino acids. The CDR3 reads CVSSPDYANTGELFF. The DNA of the CDR3 is TGTGTCAGCAGCCCAGACTACGCGAACACCGGGGAGCTGTTTTTT.

This clonotype was seen a handful of times. V is TRBV5-5 and J is TRBJ2-4, with D unclear. The length of the CDR3 is 14 residues. Trimming left V 4 bases short and J 0 bases short, with 8 bases between. From germline, CDR1 is SGHKS and CDR2 YYEKEE (reference sequence). The chain's CDR3 is CASSHEVAKNIQYF. The CDR3 nucleotides read TGTGCCAGCAGCCATGAAGTAGCCAAAAACATTCAGTACTTC.

The chain joins TRBV6-6 to TRBJ2-3, with D uncertain. With 4 bases removed from V and 4 bases from J, the gap between germline ends came to 15 bases. CDR3 length: 15 amino acids. Germline V lookup: CDR1 MNHNY, CDR2 SVGAGI (reference sequence). CDR3 in amino acids: CASSSDTQRADTQYF. For the CDR3, the DNA is TGTGCCAGCAGTTCCGACACCCAAAGGGCAGATACGCAGTATTTT.

The chain carries TRBV15 and TRBJ2-5; TRBD2 might be the D (6 bases). Germline V CDR1 and CDR2: LNHNV, YYDKDF (reference sequence). The CDR3 has 13 amino acids. V shed 3 bases and J shed 4 bases, with 9 bases lying between them. In DNA, the CDR3 is TGTGCCACCAGCAGTCCCGGGGGAGAGACCCAGTACTTC. This encodes CATSSPGGETQYF.

This clonotype was seen only once. The chain is built from TRBV4-1 and TRBJ2-1; D uncertain. Trimming left V 1 base short and J 8 bases short, with 6 bases between. The CDR3 sequence is 12 residues long. CDR1 is MGHRA, CDR2 YSYEKL, per germline. The CDR3 bases are TGCGCCAGCAGCCAAGGGTGGGATGAGCAGTTCTTC. It encodes CASSQGWDEQFF.

The rearrangement uses TRBV19 and TRBJ1-1; 8 nucleotides line up with TRBD1. The V segment lost 4 bases and the J segment 4 bases; nucleotides outside the gene matches: 8. This CDR3 has 15 amino acids. CDR1 LNHDA and CDR2 SQIVND come from the germline V gene (reference sequence). Written as DNA, the CDR3 is TGTGCCAGTAGTAAGGACAGGGAGCGGAGCACTGAAGCTTTCTTT. This sequence encodes CASSKDRERSTEAFF. The entire variable domain, with the rest obtained from reference TRBV19 and TRBJ1-1, is as follows: DGGITQSPKYLFRKEGQNVTLSCEQNLNHDAMYWYRQDPGQGLRLIYYSQIVNDFQKGDIAEGYSVSREKKESFPLTVTSAQKNPTAFYLCASSKDRERSTEAFFGQGTRLTVV.

The chain has TRBV5-4 and TRBJ2-7; 7 nucleotides align to TRBD1. J lost 2 bases, V lost 4 bases, and 6 bases had no gene match. Germline CDR1 and CDR2: SGHNT and YYREEE (reference sequence). This CDR3 is 14 amino acids long. CDR3 bases: TGTGCCAGCAGCATGGGACAGCCTACCTACGAGCAGTACTTC. Residues: CASSMGQPTYEQYF.

This clonotype was seen more than once but under ten times. The chain uses TRBV7-2 and TRBJ2-7, with 11 bases identical to TRBD1. The V and J ends lost 4 bases and 3 bases, in that order; junction bases with no gene match: 5. Germline-derived CDR1 and CDR2 are SGHTA and FQGNSA. The CDR3 contains 15 residues. Here the CDR3 reads CASSWTGGPFYEQYF. CDR3 bases: TGTGCCAGCAGCTGGACAGGGGGCCCCTTCTACGAGCAGTACTTC.

The sample holds many counts of this clonotype. V and J are TRBV7-9 and TRBJ2-7, with 8 bases aligning to TRBD1. From germline, CDR1 is SEHNR and CDR2 FQNEAQ (reference sequence). There are 15 residues in the CDR3. The ends lost 5 bases at V and 4 bases at J; junction bases unmatched: 10. The CDR3: CASSPTGQGLYEQYF. The CDR3, as DNA: TGTGCCAGCAGCCCCACCGGACAGGGACTGTACGAGCAGTACTTC.